Below, 2 T cell receptor beta chains from the same sample are listed, as sequenced in a study of immune characterization of retroperitoneal liposarcoma. A single record per CDR3 protein comes from TCRdb applying MiXCR to the PCR reads. The sample lists about 10,000 distinct CDR3 sequences, 37% seen once, with under 25% in the top ten. The sequenced material came from tumor tissue. These receptors all come from a male donor with retroperitoneal liposarcoma.

The V gene is TRBV6-1, the J gene TRBJ2-6, with D possibly matching TRBD1 (6 bases). V lost 6 bases and J 2 bases, leaving 11 bases between the germline ends. The germline V gene encodes CDR1 MNHNS and CDR2 SASEGT. The CDR3 sequence is 15 residues long. CDR3 coding DNA: TGTGCCAGCAGGATTGGGGGCGCTGGGGCCAACGTCCTGACTTTC. Its protein product is CASRIGGAGANVLTF.

V usage is TRBV6-1 and J usage is TRBJ2-3; no firm D call. Deletions cut 6 bases from V and 0 bases from J, with 16 bases between. The CDR3 has 16 residues. Germline assignment: CDR1 MNHNS and CDR2 SASEGT. In nucleotides, the CDR3 is TGTGCCAGCAGCCCTTTTGGCCCTACTAGCACAGATACGCAGTATTTT. Translated: CASSPFGPTSTDTQYF.